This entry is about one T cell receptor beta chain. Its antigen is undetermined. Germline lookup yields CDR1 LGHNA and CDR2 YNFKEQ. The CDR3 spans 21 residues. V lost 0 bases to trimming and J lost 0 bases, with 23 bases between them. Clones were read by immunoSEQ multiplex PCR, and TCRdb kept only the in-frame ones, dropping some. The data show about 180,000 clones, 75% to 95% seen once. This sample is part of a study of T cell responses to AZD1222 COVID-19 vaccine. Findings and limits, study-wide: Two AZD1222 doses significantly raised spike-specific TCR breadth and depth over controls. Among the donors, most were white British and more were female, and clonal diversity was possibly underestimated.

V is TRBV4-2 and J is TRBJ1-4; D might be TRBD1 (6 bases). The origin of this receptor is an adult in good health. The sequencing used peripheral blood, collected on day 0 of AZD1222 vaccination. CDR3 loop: CASSQDLVGDNGGTTNEKLFF. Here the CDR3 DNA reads TGTGCCAGCAGCCAAGATTTGGTCGGGGACAATGGAGGGACAACTAATGAAAAACTGTTTTTT.